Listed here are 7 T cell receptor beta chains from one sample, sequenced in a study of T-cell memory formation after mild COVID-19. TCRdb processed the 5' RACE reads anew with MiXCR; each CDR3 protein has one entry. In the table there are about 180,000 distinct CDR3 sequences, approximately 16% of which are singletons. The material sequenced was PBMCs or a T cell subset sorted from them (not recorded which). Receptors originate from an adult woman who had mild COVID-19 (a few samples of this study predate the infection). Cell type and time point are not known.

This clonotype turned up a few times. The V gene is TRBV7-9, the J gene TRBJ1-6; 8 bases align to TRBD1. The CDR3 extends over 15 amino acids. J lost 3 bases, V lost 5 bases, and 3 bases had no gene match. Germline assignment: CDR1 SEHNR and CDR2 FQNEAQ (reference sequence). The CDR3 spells CASSPGQGYNSPLHF. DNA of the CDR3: TGTGCCAGCAGCCCAGGACAGGGCTATAATTCACCCCTCCACTTT.

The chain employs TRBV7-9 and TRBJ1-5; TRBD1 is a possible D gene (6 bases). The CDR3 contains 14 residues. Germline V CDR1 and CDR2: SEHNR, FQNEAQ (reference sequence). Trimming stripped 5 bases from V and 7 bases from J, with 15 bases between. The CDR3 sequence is CASSAWDKGQPQHF. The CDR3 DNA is TGTGCCAGCAGCGCATGGGACAAAGGACAGCCCCAGCATTTT.

The CDR3 sequence: CASSSTTSGANTGELFF. Written as DNA, the CDR3 is TGTGCCAGCAGCTCGACGACTAGCGGGGCGAACACCGGGGAGCTGTTTTTT. This rearrangement joins TRBV7-2 to TRBJ2-2, with TRBD2 identical over 11 bases. Germline V lookup: CDR1 SGHTA, CDR2 FQGNSA. This CDR3 comprises 17 residues. The V segment lost 4 bases and the J segment 0 bases; nucleotides outside the gene matches: 4.

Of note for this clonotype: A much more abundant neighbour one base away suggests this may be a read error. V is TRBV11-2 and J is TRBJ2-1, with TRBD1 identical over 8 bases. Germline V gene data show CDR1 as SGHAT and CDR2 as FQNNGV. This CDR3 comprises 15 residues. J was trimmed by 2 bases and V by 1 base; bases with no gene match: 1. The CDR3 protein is CASSLVRGPYNEQFF. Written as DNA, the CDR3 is TGTGCCAGCAGCTTAGTCAGGGGGCCCTACAATGAGCAGTTCTTC.

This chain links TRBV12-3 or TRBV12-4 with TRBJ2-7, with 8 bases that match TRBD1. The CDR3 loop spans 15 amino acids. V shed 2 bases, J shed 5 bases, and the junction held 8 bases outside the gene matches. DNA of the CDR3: TGTGCCAGCAGTTTAATGGGACAGGTTTTGCACGAGCAGTACTTC. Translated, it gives CASSLMGQVLHEQYF.

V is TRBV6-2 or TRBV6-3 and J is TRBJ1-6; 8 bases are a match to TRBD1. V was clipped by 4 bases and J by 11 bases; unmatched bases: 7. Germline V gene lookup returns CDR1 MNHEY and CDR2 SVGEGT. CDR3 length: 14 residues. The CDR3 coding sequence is TGTGCCAGCAGTTTCCGGGACAGGAACACACCCCTCCACTTT. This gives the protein CASSFRDRNTPLHF.

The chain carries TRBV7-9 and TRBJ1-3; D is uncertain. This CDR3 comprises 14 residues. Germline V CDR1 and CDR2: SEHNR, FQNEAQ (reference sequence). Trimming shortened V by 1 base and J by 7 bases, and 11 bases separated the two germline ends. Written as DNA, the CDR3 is TGTGCCAGCAGCTTAGTGGAGGCCGGGAACACCATATATTTT. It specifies CASSLVEAGNTIYF.